This TCR beta chain stems from a study of T cells in Graves' hyperthyroidism and ophthalmopathy. About this clonotype: The antigen is not known.

There are 14 residues in the CDR3. Trimming left V 0 bases short and J 2 bases short, with 8 bases between. Germline CDR1 and CDR2: SGHRS and YFSETQ. The source material, RNA transcripts, was used to amplify TCR beta CDR3 regions. First-round RT-PCR targeting the TCR CDR3 was performed with the HTBI primer set. TCRdb fed the multiplex PCR reads into MiXCR, producing one record per CDR3 protein. Seen here are 400,000 or so distinct CDR3 sequences, approximately 16% observed once, and the top ten hold roughly 19%. Whole-study results and caveats: Blood held most thyroid clonotypes expanded above 0.001 frequency.

Among ophthalmopathy patients, the Clinical Activity Score reached at least 3, the NOSPECS grade reached at least 4, and duration remained under 3 months. The source of this sequence is a woman aged 55-69 years with Graves' ophthalmopathy. The sample consisted of blood. V and J are TRBV5-1 and TRBJ1-1; the D is unclear. CDR3 sequence reads: CASSLGQVNTEAFF. For the CDR3, the DNA is TGCGCCAGCAGCTTGGGTCAGGTAAACACTGAAGCTTTCTTT.